This is a list of T cell receptor beta chains from one sample in a study of blood T cell repertoires in COVID-19. The protocol was immunoSEQ multiplex PCR, while the TCRdb copy is restricted to in-frame clones and leaves out a portion. The sample includes 150,000 to 200,000 clones, 86% of them seen just once. The sequenced material came from peripheral blood. The receptors derive from a woman aged 60-75 years with COVID-19, enrolled during active disease. Each CDR3 is given with its conserved first and last residue. The order of the fields is D gene, J gene, V gene, CDR3 length, clone size, CDR3 protein, CDR3 DNA. The D gene is left open where the match is weak. The size entry is marked missing in some rows and otherwise reads once, few, many or a size class.

d_gene: NA; j_gene: TRBJ2-7; v_gene: TRBV3-1/TRBV3-2; len: 12; abundance: NA; CDR3aa: CASSQVGYEQYF; CDR3nt: TGTGCCAGCAGCCAAGTCGGGTACGAGCAGTACTTC
d_gene: TRBD2; j_gene: TRBJ2-7; v_gene: TRBV27; len: 15; abundance: NA; CDR3aa: CASSPPRLAGHEQYF; CDR3nt: TGTGCCAGCAGTCCCCCTAGGCTAGCGGGTCACGAGCAGTACTTC
d_gene: NA; j_gene: TRBJ2-2; v_gene: TRBV6-5; len: 13; abundance: NA; CDR3aa: CASRVRGVGELFF; CDR3nt: TGTGCCAGCAGGGTGCGCGGCGTCGGGGAGCTGTTTTTT
d_gene: NA; j_gene: TRBJ1-4; v_gene: TRBV3-1/TRBV3-2; len: 12; abundance: NA; CDR3aa: CASSHLNEKLFF; CDR3nt: TGTGCCAGCAGCCATCTTAATGAAAAACTGTTTTTT
d_gene: NA; j_gene: TRBJ1-2; v_gene: TRBV19; len: 16; abundance: NA; CDR3aa: CASRALDGRRKDGYTF; CDR3nt: TGTGCCAGTAGGGCCCTGGACGGCCGGAGGAAGGATGGCTACACCTTC
d_gene: NA; j_gene: TRBJ1-5; v_gene: TRBV21-1; len: 20; abundance: few; CDR3aa: CASSSISTGLPVGSNQPQHF; CDR3nt: TGTGCCAGCAGCAGCATTTCGACAGGGCTACCCGTGGGTAGCAATCAGCCCCAGCATTTT
d_gene: NA; j_gene: TRBJ2-1; v_gene: TRBV4-2; len: 12; abundance: few; CDR3aa: CASSDLGDEQFF; CDR3nt: TGTGCCAGCAGCGACCTTGGAGACGAGCAGTTCTTC
d_gene: NA; j_gene: TRBJ2-6; v_gene: TRBV30; len: 17; abundance: NA; CDR3aa: CAWSVLQGGLGANVLTF; CDR3nt: TGTGCCTGGAGTGTACTACAGGGGGGGCTCGGGGCCAACGTCCTGACTTTC
d_gene: NA; j_gene: TRBJ1-5; v_gene: TRBV5-6; len: 14; abundance: many; CDR3aa: CASSFQGSNQPQHF; CDR3nt: TGTGCCAGCAGCTTTCAGGGGAGCAATCAGCCCCAGCATTTT
d_gene: TRBD1; j_gene: TRBJ1-1; v_gene: TRBV5-1; len: 15; abundance: NA; CDR3aa: CASSPGQGGYTEAFF; CDR3nt: TGCGCCAGCAGCCCGGGACAGGGAGGTTACACTGAAGCTTTCTTT
d_gene: NA; j_gene: TRBJ1-1; v_gene: TRBV30; len: 12; abundance: NA; CDR3aa: CAWGRGGTEAFF; CDR3nt: TGTGCCTGGGGTAGGGGAGGTACTGAAGCTTTCTTT
d_gene: TRBD2; j_gene: TRBJ2-7; v_gene: TRBV14; len: 14; abundance: NA; CDR3aa: CASSQVSGSYEQYF; CDR3nt: TGTGCCAGCAGCCAAGTAAGCGGGAGCTACGAGCAGTACTTC
d_gene: TRBD1; j_gene: TRBJ2-2; v_gene: TRBV10-2; len: 15; abundance: NA; CDR3aa: CASTRQGSIVGELFF; CDR3nt: TGCGCCAGCACGCGACAGGGGTCTATTGTCGGGGAGCTGTTTTTT
d_gene: TRBD1; j_gene: TRBJ1-3; v_gene: TRBV19; len: 13; abundance: NA; CDR3aa: CASSRTGQNTIYF; CDR3nt: TGTGCCAGTAGCCGGACAGGTCAAAACACCATATATTTT
d_gene: NA; j_gene: TRBJ1-3; v_gene: TRBV20-1; len: 11; abundance: NA; CDR3aa: CSATTSNTIYF; CDR3nt: TGCAGTGCTACGACTTCAAACACCATATATTTT
d_gene: TRBD2; j_gene: TRBJ2-1; v_gene: TRBV7-2; len: 16; abundance: NA; CDR3aa: CASSWGLAGGGNEQFF; CDR3nt: TGTGCCAGCAGCTGGGGACTAGCGGGAGGGGGGAATGAGCAGTTCTTC
d_gene: NA; j_gene: TRBJ1-5; v_gene: TRBV6-5; len: 14; abundance: NA; CDR3aa: CASRGGGSNQPQHF; CDR3nt: TGTGCCAGCAGGGGAGGGGGGAGCAATCAGCCCCAGCATTTT
d_gene: NA; j_gene: TRBJ2-7; v_gene: TRBV13; len: 14; abundance: few; CDR3aa: CASSLGGSSYEQYF; CDR3nt: TGTGCCAGCAGCTTAGGCGGGTCCTCCTACGAGCAGTACTTC
d_gene: NA; j_gene: TRBJ2-3; v_gene: TRBV28; len: 15; abundance: once; CDR3aa: CASSFPLGGADTQYF; CDR3nt: TGTGCCAGCAGTTTTCCCCTCGGAGGGGCAGATACGCAGTATTTT
d_gene: TRBD1; j_gene: TRBJ1-6; v_gene: TRBV6-5; len: 15; abundance: few; CDR3aa: CASSTKGTENSPLHF; CDR3nt: TGTGCCAGCAGTACGAAGGGGACAGAGAATTCACCCCTCCACTTT
d_gene: NA; j_gene: TRBJ1-6; v_gene: TRBV27; len: 18; abundance: NA; CDR3aa: CASSFGHPRGSYNSPLHF; CDR3nt: TGTGCCAGCAGTTTTGGGCACCCTAGGGGCTCCTATAATTCACCCCTCCACTTT
d_gene: TRBD1; j_gene: TRBJ2-5; v_gene: TRBV2; len: 15; abundance: NA; CDR3aa: CASTSFETGWETQYF; CDR3nt: TGTGCCAGCACCAGCTTCGAGACAGGGTGGGAGACCCAGTACTTC
d_gene: TRBD1; j_gene: TRBJ1-1; v_gene: TRBV5-4; len: 14; abundance: NA; CDR3aa: CASSPRGLYTEAFF; CDR3nt: TGTGCCAGCAGCCCGAGGGGGCTGTACACTGAAGCTTTCTTT
d_gene: TRBD2; j_gene: TRBJ2-5; v_gene: TRBV6-4; len: 17; abundance: NA; CDR3aa: CASSDPRTSGSEETQYF; CDR3nt: TGTGCCAGCAGTGACCCTAGGACTAGCGGGAGTGAAGAGACCCAGTACTTC
d_gene: NA; j_gene: TRBJ2-7; v_gene: TRBV24-1; len: 13; abundance: NA; CDR3aa: CATSELGSYEQYF; CDR3nt: TGTGCCACCAGTGAACTAGGCTCCTACGAGCAGTACTTC
d_gene: NA; j_gene: TRBJ1-6; v_gene: TRBV5-1; len: 16; abundance: NA; CDR3aa: CASSRTQSSYNSPLHF; CDR3nt: TGCGCCAGCAGTAGGACTCAGAGCTCCTATAATTCACCCCTCCACTTT
d_gene: NA; j_gene: TRBJ1-5; v_gene: TRBV7-2; len: 18; abundance: NA; CDR3aa: CASSLRAQGTESNQPQHF; CDR3nt: TGTGCCAGCAGCTTAAGGGCGCAGGGGACCGAAAGCAATCAGCCCCAGCATTTT
d_gene: NA; j_gene: TRBJ1-4; v_gene: TRBV28; len: 19; abundance: few; CDR3aa: CASSLLRRTARGIDEKLFF; CDR3nt: TGTGCCAGCAGTTTACTCAGGAGGACAGCCCGAGGTATCGATGAAAAACTGTTTTTT
d_gene: TRBD1; j_gene: TRBJ1-4; v_gene: TRBV10-3; len: 13; abundance: NA; CDR3aa: CAIKGQSYEKLFF; CDR3nt: TGTGCCATCAAGGGACAGTCTTATGAAAAACTGTTTTTT
d_gene: NA; j_gene: TRBJ1-4; v_gene: TRBV15; len: 16; abundance: NA; CDR3aa: CATSKGGIATNEKLFF; CDR3nt: TGTGCCACCAGCAAGGGGGGGATCGCAACTAATGAAAAACTGTTTTTT
d_gene: NA; j_gene: TRBJ1-5; v_gene: TRBV7-9; len: 15; abundance: NA; CDR3aa: CASSLDQGMDQPQHF; CDR3nt: TGTGCCAGCAGCCTTGATCAGGGAATGGATCAGCCCCAGCATTTT
d_gene: TRBD1; j_gene: TRBJ2-3; v_gene: TRBV25-1; len: 15; abundance: few; CDR3aa: CASSEDRVRTDTQYF; CDR3nt: TGTGCCAGCAGTGAAGACAGGGTTAGGACAGATACGCAGTATTTT
d_gene: TRBD1; j_gene: TRBJ1-2; v_gene: TRBV6-5; len: 13; abundance: NA; CDR3aa: CASRRGQADGYTF; CDR3nt: TGTGCCAGCAGACGCGGACAGGCTGATGGCTACACCTTC
d_gene: TRBD1; j_gene: TRBJ1-6; v_gene: TRBV6-2/TRBV6-3; len: 17; abundance: NA; CDR3aa: CASSAPGQDYYNSPLHF; CDR3nt: TGTGCCAGCAGTGCCCCCGGACAGGACTATTATAATTCACCCCTCCACTTT
d_gene: NA; j_gene: TRBJ1-1; v_gene: TRBV6-2/TRBV6-3; len: 14; abundance: NA; CDR3aa: CASSRQVWAAEAFF; CDR3nt: TGTGCCAGCAGCCGACAGGTCTGGGCGGCTGAAGCTTTCTTT
d_gene: TRBD2; j_gene: TRBJ2-7; v_gene: TRBV30; len: 13; abundance: NA; CDR3aa: CAWGSSGGGGQYF; CDR3nt: TGTGCCTGGGGCTCTAGCGGGGGTGGCGGCCAGTACTTC
d_gene: NA; j_gene: TRBJ1-1; v_gene: TRBV19; len: 12; abundance: once; CDR3aa: CASSPWGAEAFF; CDR3nt: TGTGCCAGTAGTCCGTGGGGGGCTGAAGCTTTCTTT
d_gene: TRBD1; j_gene: TRBJ2-7; v_gene: TRBV19; len: 15; abundance: NA; CDR3aa: CASDRGTGQLYEQYF; CDR3nt: TGTGCCAGCGACCGCGGGACAGGGCAGCTATACGAGCAGTACTTC
d_gene: TRBD1; j_gene: TRBJ2-5; v_gene: TRBV6-6; len: 15; abundance: NA; CDR3aa: CASSQTGSPQETQYF; CDR3nt: TGTGCCAGCAGCCAGACAGGGTCCCCCCAAGAGACCCAGTACTTC
d_gene: TRBD1; j_gene: TRBJ1-1; v_gene: TRBV4-1; len: 15; abundance: NA; CDR3aa: CASSQGQGVQSKAFF; CDR3nt: TGCGCCAGCAGCCAAGGACAGGGGGTCCAGTCTAAAGCTTTCTTT
d_gene: TRBD1; j_gene: TRBJ1-1; v_gene: TRBV18; len: 19; abundance: NA; CDR3aa: CASSPVRGQGLRRDTEAFF; CDR3nt: TGTGCCAGCTCACCGGTCCGGGGACAGGGATTGCGGCGGGACACTGAAGCTTTCTTT
d_gene: NA; j_gene: TRBJ2-1; v_gene: TRBV24-1; len: 13; abundance: NA; CDR3aa: CATSDPGFNEQFF; CDR3nt: TGTGCCACCAGTGATCCGGGGTTCAATGAGCAGTTCTTC
d_gene: NA; j_gene: TRBJ1-5; v_gene: TRBV19; len: 15; abundance: NA; CDR3aa: CASTMWRGGNQPQHF; CDR3nt: TGTGCCAGTACCATGTGGAGGGGAGGAAATCAGCCCCAGCATTTT
d_gene: NA; j_gene: TRBJ1-6; v_gene: TRBV7-2; len: 15; abundance: few; CDR3aa: CASSSVGGGNSPLHF; CDR3nt: TGTGCCAGCAGCTCTGTGGGGGGTGGTAATTCACCCCTCCACTTT
d_gene: TRBD1; j_gene: TRBJ1-2; v_gene: TRBV27; len: 17; abundance: once; CDR3aa: CASQSGTGGTANYGYTF; CDR3nt: TGTGCCAGCCAGAGCGGGACAGGGGGCACGGCTAACTATGGCTACACCTTC
d_gene: NA; j_gene: TRBJ2-5; v_gene: TRBV19; len: 11; abundance: NA; CDR3aa: CASSIQGRRYF; CDR3nt: TGTGCCAGTAGTATACAGGGCCGGAGGTACTTC
d_gene: NA; j_gene: TRBJ2-7; v_gene: TRBV19; len: 16; abundance: few; CDR3aa: CASSGVQFPYFYEQYF; CDR3nt: TGTGCCAGTAGTGGCGTACAGTTCCCCTATTTCTACGAGCAGTACTTC
d_gene: NA; j_gene: TRBJ1-4; v_gene: TRBV29-1; len: 15; abundance: NA; CDR3aa: CSVEDRGLPEEKLFF; CDR3nt: TGCAGCGTTGAAGATCGTGGCCTCCCGGAGGAAAAACTGTTTTTT
d_gene: NA; j_gene: TRBJ2-1; v_gene: TRBV25-1; len: 15; abundance: NA; CDR3aa: CASSKHRRAYNEQFF; CDR3nt: TGTGCCAGCAGTAAACACCGGAGGGCGTACAATGAGCAGTTCTTC
d_gene: TRBD2; j_gene: TRBJ2-7; v_gene: TRBV6-5; len: 15; abundance: NA; CDR3aa: CASSYSGLGGYEQYF; CDR3nt: TGTGCCAGCAGTTACTCGGGCCTCGGGGGGTACGAGCAGTACTTC
d_gene: NA; j_gene: TRBJ1-1; v_gene: TRBV19; len: 15; abundance: NA; CDR3aa: CASSIGHEVGTEAFF; CDR3nt: TGTGCCAGTAGTATAGGCCACGAGGTTGGGACTGAAGCTTTCTTT
d_gene: TRBD1; j_gene: TRBJ1-5; v_gene: TRBV19; len: 16; abundance: NA; CDR3aa: CASSIAGQGYGQPQHF; CDR3nt: TGTGCCAGTAGTATAGCGGGACAGGGGTATGGTCAGCCCCAGCATTTT
d_gene: TRBD1; j_gene: TRBJ2-7; v_gene: TRBV18; len: 16; abundance: few; CDR3aa: CASSPIPGQGGGEQYF; CDR3nt: TGTGCCAGCTCACCCATACCGGGACAGGGTGGTGGCGAGCAGTACTTC
d_gene: NA; j_gene: TRBJ1-5; v_gene: TRBV18; len: 14; abundance: NA; CDR3aa: CASSPTSSNQPQHF; CDR3nt: TGTGCCAGCTCCCCCACAAGTAGCAATCAGCCCCAGCATTTT
d_gene: TRBD1; j_gene: TRBJ1-5; v_gene: TRBV28; len: 17; abundance: NA; CDR3aa: CASRIGQGWGASQPQHF; CDR3nt: TGTGCCAGCAGGATTGGACAGGGATGGGGGGCGAGTCAGCCCCAGCATTTT